This paragraph reports one T cell receptor beta chain. The specificity of this receptor is unknown. No base quality information exists; no much larger clone differs at one position. TCRbeta CDR3 regions were amplified from genomic DNA using the immunoSEQ Assay, a bias-controlled multiplex PCR. On the authors' methods: The number of nucleated cells in each sample was estimated from the amplification of reference gene primers within the assay. Sequence reads were collapsed and filtered to measure the absolute abundance of every unique TCRbeta CDR3 rearrangement. For each sample, productive Simpson clonality was calculated as the square root of Simpson's diversity index over productive rearrangements. TCRdb limited this immuneACCESS table to in-frame rearrangements with V and J called. A share of clones is missing; checked studies link under half to unresolved V genes, and the rest is unexplained. V and J calls and clone size are as listed in that table; D and trimming were resolved from the DNA. The sample profile shows about 140,000 clones; about 87% of them were found once. Approximately 1.5% of the sample is held by the ten biggest clonotypes.

The data derive from a study of blood T cell repertoires in COVID-19 (dated by TCRdb to the early 2020s). About the full investigation: Collaborator samples came from the United States, Italy and Spain and covered acute and convalescent phases of COVID-19. The material from the prospective study consisted of cDNA or gDNA derived from T cells, B-cell-depleted T cells, or PBMCs. Deeply sampled blood TCRbeta repertoires from subjects exposed to, actively infected with, or recovered from COVID-19 were included in the dataset. The repertoires were released in a freely available public database meant as a resource for research on the immune response to SARS-CoV-2. The samples were drawn from the first 160 participants of the ongoing ImmuneRACE study and from 1,254 subjects provided by 6 global collaborators. Sample metadata almost always included a de-identified subject ID, COVID-19 status, age in years and sex. Where HLA class I and class II types were available, the types were taken from metadata supplied by the sample provider, not from assay-based typing. What the research found in general, with its limitations: The amount of clinical and demographic metadata varied by source and participant and was provided uncurated.

The germline V gene (reference sequence) specifies MNHEY as CDR1 and SMNVEV as CDR2. Taken from cysteine to phenylalanine, the CDR3 has 14 residues. Only CDR3 DNA remains: 42 bases, in frame from the first base. V has 5 bases trimmed and J has 5 bases trimmed; junction bases matching no gene number 4. Whole blood was collected in K2EDTA tubes by collaborating institutions according to the institutions' own protocols. For TCRbeta analysis, collaborators shipped samples as frozen whole blood, isolated PBMCs, or DNA extracted from either of those sample types. The rearranged chain carries TRBV27 and TRBJ1-5, with 9 bases aligning to TRBD1. Material: peripheral blood. This receptor was taken from a woman in her 50s with acute or convalescent COVID-19. The CDR3 reads as follows: CASSTGQGDQPQHF. The bases read TGTGCCAGCAGTACGGGACAGGGAGATCAGCCCCAGCATTTT.